This TCR beta chain appears in the sequencing data of a study of CD8+ T cells in alopecia areata. Study results and caveats: Clonality in lesional scalp, especially alopecia totalis/universalis, exceeded that of normal scalp.

Investigators sorted PBMCs to obtain both CD4+ and CD8+ T cells. Concerning this clone: Its antigen remains unidentified.

Sequencing templates came from extracted RNA that was reverse transcribed into cDNA. The repertoire was sequenced with immunoSEQ multiplex PCR; TCRdb's copy has only in-frame clones and lacks some. The table includes around 69,000 clones, approximately 61% detected once. The sequence came from a human donor with alopecia areata. Material: CD8+ T cells sorted from blood, obtained at week 0.

In nucleotides, the CDR3 is TGTGCCAGCAGCCGCCAGGGGGCTACCGGGGAGCTGTTTTTT. Protein product: CASSRQGATGELFF. The V and J genes are TRBV7-2 and TRBJ2-2, with TRBD1 identical over 8 bases. Per germline, CDR1 SGHTA and CDR2 FQGNSA. This CDR3 spans 14 amino acids. Trimming cost V 5 bases and J 5 bases; bases outside gene matches: 4.